This TCR beta chain was sequenced for a study of T cells after yellow fever vaccination (dated by TCRdb to the late 2010s). A note on the overall study: Memory subsets (EM, EMRA, CM and Tscm) were sorted on a BD FACS Aria III using CD3, CD45RA, CCR7 and CD95 staining. Libraries from fractions with low cell numbers were prepared with the SMART-Seq v4 Ultra Low Input RNA kit. To track T-cell clones before and after primary and booster YFV17D yellow fever vaccination, bulk TCR alpha and beta repertoires were sequenced longitudinally. The cohort comprised two healthy male donors, one aged 18 to 29 and one aged 30 to 40 years. Blood samples were taken at several timepoints before and after primary and secondary immunization, and bulk PBMC replicates and cell subsets were isolated. Sorting of memory subsets took place on days 0, 15 and 45 and at 18 months after primary vaccination, as well as on days 0, 15 and 45 after the 30-year booster.

This sample's treatment or condition label indicates: live attenuated yellow fever vaccine strain. A standard Ficoll-Paque protocol was used to isolate PBMCs from peripheral blood. The RNeasy Micro Kit was used to extract RNA from sorted memory subsets. Summary of the overall study and its limitations: The secondary T-cell response was weaker than the primary response but faster, peaking on day 5 instead of day 15. A small share of clonotypes occurred in both CD4 and CD8 compartments, likely arising from convergent recombination. Computational filtering was required because FACS-sorted repertoires could contain abundant contaminating clonotypes from the bulk population. After the booster, most of the clones that had expanded following primary vaccination were detected again (around 97% of CD4 and roughly nine tenths of CD8), which suggests that memory was broadly maintained. In the sorted memory subsets on day 0, nearly all vaccine-responding clonotypes were below the level of detection. Because only two donors were included in the study, the extent to which the findings can be generalized is limited.

This clonotype has more than one count but fewer than ten. No base quality values were provided; no much bigger clone lies one nucleotide off. TCR cDNA was made using 5'RACE template switching, a step that added a universal primer site and unique molecular identifiers. Priming for cDNA synthesis came from both the TCR alpha and TCR beta constant segments. Library amplification involved two PCR steps, and the second step added sample barcodes and sequencing adapters. Sequencing of libraries was done on Illumina HiSeq 2500 (2x100 bp) or NovaSeq (2x150 bp). As for the authors' bioinformatics: MIGEC handled demultiplexing of reads and collapsing into UMI consensus sequences, while MiXCR performed V(D)J alignment. Using edgeR on replicate PBMC samples, clonotypes were called vaccine-responding if FDR was below 0.01 and the log2 fold change was above 5 up to day 15. Each bulk clonotype was labeled CD4 or CD8 based on which sequenced repertoire, CD4 or CD8, contained the clonotype at higher abundance. To estimate how each clone was distributed across memory phenotypes, clonotype frequencies in memory subsets were weighted by FACS-sorted cell numbers. TCRdb trimmed public reads at Q25 via fastp, called clones via MiXCR and kept in-frame beta chains. One record per CDR3 amino acid sequence lists the most common genes and DNA. Here the V and J calls rest on TCRdb's processing, not on the authors' analysis. A total of tens of thousands of distinct CDR3 sequences appear in this sample, roughly 3.3% of them only once. The ten largest make up around 0.95% of the sample.

The sequence was collected from a man aged 18 to 29 who received the YFV17D yellow fever vaccine. This sample comprised PBMCs, either bulk or a sorted T-cell subset (CD4+, CD8+, memory, or dextramer-sorted; not recorded which), obtained about 41 days after the first yellow fever vaccination.

The CDR3 protein: CATSPGDGANQPQHF. The nucleotide sequence reads TGTGCCACCAGCCCCGGGGACGGTGCCAATCAGCCCCAGCATTTT. The chain is assembled from TRBV15 and TRBJ1-5; D gene: possibly TRBD1, on 5 matching bases. CDR1 is given as LNHNV and CDR2 as YYDKDF, both from the germline V gene (reference sequence). The V and J ends are trimmed by 5 bases and 3 bases, leaving 14 bases between them. The CDR3 covers 15 residues, taking in both the cysteine and the phenylalanine. The sequence is cut down to CDR3 DNA, 45 bases in frame from base 1.